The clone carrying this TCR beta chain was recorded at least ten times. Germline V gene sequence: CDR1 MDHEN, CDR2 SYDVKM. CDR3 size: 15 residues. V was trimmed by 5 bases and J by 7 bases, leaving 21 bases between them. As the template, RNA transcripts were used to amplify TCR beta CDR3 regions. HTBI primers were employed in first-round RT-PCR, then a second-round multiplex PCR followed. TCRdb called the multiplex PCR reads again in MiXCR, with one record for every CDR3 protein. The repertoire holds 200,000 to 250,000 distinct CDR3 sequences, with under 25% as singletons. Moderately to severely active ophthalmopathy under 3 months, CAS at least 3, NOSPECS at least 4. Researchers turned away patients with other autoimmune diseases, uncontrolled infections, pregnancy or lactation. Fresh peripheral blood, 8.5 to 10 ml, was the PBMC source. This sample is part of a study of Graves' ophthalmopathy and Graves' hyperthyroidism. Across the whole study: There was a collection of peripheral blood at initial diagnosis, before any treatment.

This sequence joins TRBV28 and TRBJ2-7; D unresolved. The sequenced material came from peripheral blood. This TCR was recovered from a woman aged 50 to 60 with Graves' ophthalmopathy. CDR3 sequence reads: CASSPFPGPPPEQYF. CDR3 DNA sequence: TGTGCCAGCAGTCCTTTCCCGGGTCCTCCGCCGGAGCAGTACTTC.